These 6 T cell receptor beta chains share one sample of origin, sequenced in a study of cytomegalovirus exposure and HLA in healthy donors (dated 2017 in TCRdb). Library generation was performed with the immunoSEQ multiplex PCR assay. The immuneACCESS repertoire file appears here via TCRdb, limited to in-frame rearrangements. These files lack a portion of the clones; in checked studies, under half of the deficit traces to unresolved V genes, and the cause of the others is not known. Present in this sample are 150,000 to 200,000 clones, roughly 91% of which were seen just once. The biggest ten clones account for 9% to 12% of the sample. Sequencing was performed on PBMCs. These TCRs come from a woman under 30 in good health and CMV-seropositive.

The rearrangement joins TRBV5-1 to TRBJ2-1, with no clear D. The CDR3 has 13 amino acids. CDR1 is SGHRS and CDR2 is YFSETQ in the germline V gene. V lost 0 bases and J lost 5, with 6 bases in between. The CDR3 sequence: CASSLAGNNEQFF. In DNA form, the CDR3 reads TGCGCCAGCAGCTTGGCCGGTAACAATGAGCAGTTCTTC.

The chain employs TRBV6-1 and TRBJ2-7; D possibly corresponds to TRBD1 (6 bases). The V gene lost 9 bases and the J gene lost 4 bases, with 13 bases spanning the gap. CDR1 MNHNS and CDR2 SASEGT come from the germline V gene. This CDR3 comprises 12 residues. The CDR3 region has the DNA TGTGCCAGTCTAGGGGGTTTTTACGAGCAGTACTTC. Encoded protein: CASLGGFYEQYF.

This chain uses TRBV6-5 with TRBJ2-3, with no clear D. V was shortened by 3 bases and J by 3 bases, with 7 bases between the two germline ends. CDR3 length: 13 amino acids. In germline, CDR1 is MNHEY, CDR2 SVGAGI. The CDR3 DNA reads as TGTGCCAGCAGTTATGAGCCGACAGATACGCAGTATTTT. It yields the protein CASSYEPTDTQYF.

This rearrangement joins TRBV7-2 to TRBJ2-1; unclear D gene. The CDR3 covers 12 residues. V was trimmed by 6 bases and J by 6 bases, leaving 9 bases between them. CDR1 SGHTA and CDR2 FQGNSA come from the germline V gene. CDR3 DNA: TGTGCCAGCAGTTCACAGTTCAATGAGCAGTTCTTC. Encoded protein: CASSSQFNEQFF.

The rearrangement joins TRBV6-1 to TRBJ2-2; a possible D gene is TRBD2 (6 bases). Trimming removed 7 bases from V and 1 base from J, with 13 bases in between. The CDR3 is made up of 15 amino acids. Germline V gives CDR1 MNHNS, CDR2 SASEGT. The CDR3 protein is CASTGGLLNTGELFF. The DNA of the CDR3 is TGTGCCAGCACCGGGGGACTCTTGAACACCGGGGAGCTGTTTTTT.

The V and J genes are TRBV6-6 and TRBJ2-1; D is perhaps TRBD1 (6 bases). CDR3 length: 14 residues. CDR1 and CDR2 (germline): MNHNY, SVGAGI (reference sequence). V was pared by 2 bases and J by 4 bases, with 9 bases between. The CDR3 DNA reads as TGTGCCAGCAGTTACGGGGGCGGATACAATGAGCAGTTCTTC. Translation gives CASSYGGGYNEQFF.